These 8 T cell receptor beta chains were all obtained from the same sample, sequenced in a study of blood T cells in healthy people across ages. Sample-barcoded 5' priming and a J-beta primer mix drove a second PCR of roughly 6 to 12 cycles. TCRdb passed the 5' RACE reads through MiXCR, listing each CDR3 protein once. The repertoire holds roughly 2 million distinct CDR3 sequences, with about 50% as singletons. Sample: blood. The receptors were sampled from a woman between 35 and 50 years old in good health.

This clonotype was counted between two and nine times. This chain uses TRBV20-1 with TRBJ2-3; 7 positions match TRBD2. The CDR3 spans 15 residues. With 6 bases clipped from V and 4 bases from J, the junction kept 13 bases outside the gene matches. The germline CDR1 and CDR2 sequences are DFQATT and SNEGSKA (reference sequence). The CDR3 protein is CSAGPLTSKADTQYF. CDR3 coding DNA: TGCAGTGCCGGACCCCTGACTAGCAAAGCAGATACGCAGTATTTT.

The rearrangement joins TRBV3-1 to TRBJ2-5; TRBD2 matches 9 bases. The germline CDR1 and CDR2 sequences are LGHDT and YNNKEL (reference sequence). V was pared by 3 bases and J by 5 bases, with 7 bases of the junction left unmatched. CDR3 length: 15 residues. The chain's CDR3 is CASSQGTSTLETQYF. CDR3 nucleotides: TGTGCCAGCAGCCAGGGGACTAGCACCTTGGAGACCCAGTACTTC.

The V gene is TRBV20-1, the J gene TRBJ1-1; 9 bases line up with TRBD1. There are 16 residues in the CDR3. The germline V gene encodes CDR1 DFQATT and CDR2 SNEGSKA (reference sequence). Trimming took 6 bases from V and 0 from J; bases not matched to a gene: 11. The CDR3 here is CSAPTGGAFVNTEAFF. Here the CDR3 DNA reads TGCAGTGCACCAACAGGGGGCGCCTTTGTGAACACTGAAGCTTTCTTT.

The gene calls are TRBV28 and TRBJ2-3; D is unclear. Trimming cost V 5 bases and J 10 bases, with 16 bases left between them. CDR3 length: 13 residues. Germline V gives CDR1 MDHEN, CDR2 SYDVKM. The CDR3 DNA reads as TGTGCCAGCAGTCCAAAAATTACATCGGCGCAGTATTTT. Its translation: CASSPKITSAQYF.

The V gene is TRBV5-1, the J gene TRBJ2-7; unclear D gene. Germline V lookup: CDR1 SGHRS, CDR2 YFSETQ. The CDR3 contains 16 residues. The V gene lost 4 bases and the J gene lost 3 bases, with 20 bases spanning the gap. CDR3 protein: CASSPEPQAGGYEQYF. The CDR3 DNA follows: TGCGCCAGCAGCCCCGAACCCCAGGCCGGCGGCTACGAGCAGTACTTC.

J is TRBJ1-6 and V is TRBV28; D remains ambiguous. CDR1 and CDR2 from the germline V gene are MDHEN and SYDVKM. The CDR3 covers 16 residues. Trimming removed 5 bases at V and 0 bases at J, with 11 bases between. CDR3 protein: CASSVILGSYNSPLHF. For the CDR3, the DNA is TGTGCCAGCAGTGTCATCCTAGGCTCCTATAATTCACCCCTCCACTTT.

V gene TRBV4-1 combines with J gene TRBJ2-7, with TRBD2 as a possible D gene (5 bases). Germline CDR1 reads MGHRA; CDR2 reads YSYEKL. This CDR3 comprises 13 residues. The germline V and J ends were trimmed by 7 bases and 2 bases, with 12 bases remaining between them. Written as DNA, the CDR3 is TGCGCCAGCAACCATCCGGGGACCTACGAGCAGTACTTC. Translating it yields CASNHPGTYEQYF.

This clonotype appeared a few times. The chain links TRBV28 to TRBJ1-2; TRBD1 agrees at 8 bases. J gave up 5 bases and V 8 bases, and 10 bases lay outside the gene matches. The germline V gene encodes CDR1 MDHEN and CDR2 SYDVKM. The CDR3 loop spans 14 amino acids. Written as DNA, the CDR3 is TGTGCCAGCTTTTCAGGGGGCCTTATTTATGGCTACACCTTC. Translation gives CASFSGGLIYGYTF.